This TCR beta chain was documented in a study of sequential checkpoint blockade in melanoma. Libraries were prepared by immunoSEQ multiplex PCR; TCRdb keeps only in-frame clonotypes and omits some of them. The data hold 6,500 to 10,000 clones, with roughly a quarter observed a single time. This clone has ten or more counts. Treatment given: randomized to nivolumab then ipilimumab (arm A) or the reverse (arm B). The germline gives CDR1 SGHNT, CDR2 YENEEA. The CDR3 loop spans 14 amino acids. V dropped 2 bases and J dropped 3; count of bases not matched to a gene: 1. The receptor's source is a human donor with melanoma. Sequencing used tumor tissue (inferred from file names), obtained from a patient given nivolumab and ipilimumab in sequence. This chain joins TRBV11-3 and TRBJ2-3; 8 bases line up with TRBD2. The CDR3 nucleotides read TGTGCCAGCAGCTTATCTAGCGGGACAGATACGCAGTATTTT. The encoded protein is CASSLSSGTDTQYF.